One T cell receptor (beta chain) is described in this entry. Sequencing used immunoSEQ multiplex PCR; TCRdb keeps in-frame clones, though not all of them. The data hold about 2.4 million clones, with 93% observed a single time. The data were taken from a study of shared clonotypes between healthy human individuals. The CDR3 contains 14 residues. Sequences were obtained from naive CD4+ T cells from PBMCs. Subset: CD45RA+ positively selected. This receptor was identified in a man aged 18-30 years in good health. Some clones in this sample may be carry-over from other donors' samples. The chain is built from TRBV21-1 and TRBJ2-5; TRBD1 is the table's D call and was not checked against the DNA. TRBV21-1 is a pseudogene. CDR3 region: CASCGTGAGETQYF. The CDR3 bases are TGTGCCAGCTGCGGGACAGGGGCGGGGGAGACCCAGTACTTC.